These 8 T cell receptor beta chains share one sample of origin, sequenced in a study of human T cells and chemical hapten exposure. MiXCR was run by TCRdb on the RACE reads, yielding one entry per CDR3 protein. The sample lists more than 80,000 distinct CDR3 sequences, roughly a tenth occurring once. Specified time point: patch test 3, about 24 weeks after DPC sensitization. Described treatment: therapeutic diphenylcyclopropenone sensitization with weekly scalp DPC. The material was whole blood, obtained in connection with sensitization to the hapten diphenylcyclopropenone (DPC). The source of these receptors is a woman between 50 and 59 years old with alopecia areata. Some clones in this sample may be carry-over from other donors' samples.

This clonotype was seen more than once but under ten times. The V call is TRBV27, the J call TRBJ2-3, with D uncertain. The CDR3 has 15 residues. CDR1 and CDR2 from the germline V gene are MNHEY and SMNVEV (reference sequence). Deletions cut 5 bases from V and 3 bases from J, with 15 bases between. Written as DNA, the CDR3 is TGTGCCAGCAGTCCCCCCCCCCGACATACAGATACGCAGTATTTT. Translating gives CASSPPPRHTDTQYF.

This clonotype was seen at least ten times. The chain's CDR3 is CATKGGGSTEAFF. The DNA for the CDR3 is TGTGCCACAAAGGGGGGTGGGAGCACTGAAGCTTTCTTT. The chain carries TRBV7-2 and TRBJ1-1; D possibly corresponds to TRBD1 (6 bases). Germline loops: CDR1 SGHTA, CDR2 FQGNSA. Trimming removed 10 bases from V and 4 bases from J, with 16 bases in between. The CDR3 has 13 amino acids.

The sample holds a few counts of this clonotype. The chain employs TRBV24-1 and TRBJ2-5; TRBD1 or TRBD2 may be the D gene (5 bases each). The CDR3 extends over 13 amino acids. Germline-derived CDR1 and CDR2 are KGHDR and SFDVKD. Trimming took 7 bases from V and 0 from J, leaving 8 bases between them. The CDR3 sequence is CATRGVNQETQYF. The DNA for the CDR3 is TGTGCCACCAGGGGGGTCAACCAAGAGACCCAGTACTTC.

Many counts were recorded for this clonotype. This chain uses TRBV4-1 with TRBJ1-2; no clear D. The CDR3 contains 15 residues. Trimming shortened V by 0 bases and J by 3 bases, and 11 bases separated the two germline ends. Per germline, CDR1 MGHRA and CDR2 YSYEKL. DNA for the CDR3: TGCGCCAGCAGCCAAGATCGCTGGACGGACTATGGCTACACCTTC. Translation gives CASSQDRWTDYGYTF.

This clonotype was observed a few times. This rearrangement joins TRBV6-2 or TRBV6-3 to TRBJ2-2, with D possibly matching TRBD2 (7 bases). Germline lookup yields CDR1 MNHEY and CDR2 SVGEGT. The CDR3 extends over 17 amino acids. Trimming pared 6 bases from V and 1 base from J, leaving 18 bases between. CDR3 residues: CASRESRGGLNTGELFF. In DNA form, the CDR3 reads TGTGCCAGCAGGGAGTCTCGCGGGGGCCTGAACACCGGGGAGCTGTTTTTT.

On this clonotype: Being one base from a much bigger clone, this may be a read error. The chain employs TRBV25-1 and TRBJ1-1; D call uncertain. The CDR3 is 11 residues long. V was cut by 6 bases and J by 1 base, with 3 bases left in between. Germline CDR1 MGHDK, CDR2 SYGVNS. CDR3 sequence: CASSENTEAFF. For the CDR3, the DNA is TGTGCCAGCAGCGAGAACACTGAAGCTTTCTTT.

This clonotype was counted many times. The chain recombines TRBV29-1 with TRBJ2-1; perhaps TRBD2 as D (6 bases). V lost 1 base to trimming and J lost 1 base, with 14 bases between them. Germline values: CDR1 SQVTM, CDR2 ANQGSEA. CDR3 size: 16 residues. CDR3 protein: CSVEGQGLDSYNEQFF. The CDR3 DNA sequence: TGCAGCGTTGAAGGCCAGGGACTCGATTCCTACAATGAGCAGTTCTTC.

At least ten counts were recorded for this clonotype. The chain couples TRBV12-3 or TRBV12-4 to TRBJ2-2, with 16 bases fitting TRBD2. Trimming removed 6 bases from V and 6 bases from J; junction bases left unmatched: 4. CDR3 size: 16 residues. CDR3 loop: CASSGGTSGRAGELFF. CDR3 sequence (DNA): TGTGCCAGCAGCGGTGGGACTAGCGGGAGGGCCGGGGAGCTGTTTTTT.